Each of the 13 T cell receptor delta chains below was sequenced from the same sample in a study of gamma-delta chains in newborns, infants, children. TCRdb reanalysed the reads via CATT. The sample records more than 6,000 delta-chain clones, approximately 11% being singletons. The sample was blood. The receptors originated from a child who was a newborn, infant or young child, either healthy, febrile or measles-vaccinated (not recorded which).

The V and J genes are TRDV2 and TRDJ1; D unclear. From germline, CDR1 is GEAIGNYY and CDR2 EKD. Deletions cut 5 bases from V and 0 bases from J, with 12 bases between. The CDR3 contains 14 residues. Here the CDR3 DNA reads TGTGCCTGTGTCTCTCTGATTTACACCGATAAACTCATCTTT. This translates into CACVSLIYTDKLIF.

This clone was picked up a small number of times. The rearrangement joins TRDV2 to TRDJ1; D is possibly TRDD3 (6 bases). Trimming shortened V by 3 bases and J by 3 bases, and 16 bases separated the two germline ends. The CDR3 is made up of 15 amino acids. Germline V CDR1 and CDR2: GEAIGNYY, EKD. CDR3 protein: CACDALGQGADKLIF. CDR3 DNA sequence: TGTGCCTGTGACGCGCTGGGGCAGGGGGCCGATAAACTCATCTTT.

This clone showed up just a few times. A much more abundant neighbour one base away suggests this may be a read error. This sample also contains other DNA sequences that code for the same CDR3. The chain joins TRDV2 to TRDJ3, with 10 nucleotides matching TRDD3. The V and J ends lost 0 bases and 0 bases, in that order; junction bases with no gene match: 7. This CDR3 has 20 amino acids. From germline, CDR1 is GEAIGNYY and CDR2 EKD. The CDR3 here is CACDTVLGDASSWDTRQMFF. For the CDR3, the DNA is TGTGCCTGTGACACCGTACTGGGGGATGCGAGCTCCTGGGACACCCGACAGATGTTTTTC.

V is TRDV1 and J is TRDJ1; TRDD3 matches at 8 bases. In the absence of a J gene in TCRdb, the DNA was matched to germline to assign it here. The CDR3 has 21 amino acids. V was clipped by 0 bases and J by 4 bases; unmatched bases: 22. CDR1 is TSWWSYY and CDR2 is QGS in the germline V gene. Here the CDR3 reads CALGELDPITWAGGPVDKLIF. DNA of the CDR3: TGTGCTCTTGGGGAACTAGACCCCATCACCTGGGCTGGGGGACCGGTCGATAAACTCATCTTT.

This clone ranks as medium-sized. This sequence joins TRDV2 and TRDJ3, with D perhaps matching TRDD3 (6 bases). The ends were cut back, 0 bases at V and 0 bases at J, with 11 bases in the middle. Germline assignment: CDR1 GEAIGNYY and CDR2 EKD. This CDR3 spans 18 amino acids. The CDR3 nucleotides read TGTGCCTGTGACACCGCGGGGATGTCCTCCTGGGACACCCGACAGATGTTTTTC. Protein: CACDTAGMSSWDTRQMFF.

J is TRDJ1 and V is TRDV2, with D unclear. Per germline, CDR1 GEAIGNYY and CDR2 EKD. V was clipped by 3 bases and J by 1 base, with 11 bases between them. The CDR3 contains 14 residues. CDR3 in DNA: TGTGCCTGTGACCCTCTAAGCAGCACCGATAAACTCATCTTT. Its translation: CACDPLSSTDKLIF.

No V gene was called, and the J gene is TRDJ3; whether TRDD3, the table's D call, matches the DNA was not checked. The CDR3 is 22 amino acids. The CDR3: CACDTLHGDTHPCSWYTRQMFF. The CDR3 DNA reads TGTGCCTGTGACACCCTTCATGGGGATACGCACCCATGCTCCTGGTACACCCGACAGATGTTTTTC.

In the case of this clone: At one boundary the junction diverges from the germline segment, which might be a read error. The DNA for the CDR3 is TGTGCCTGTGACAACACGGGTACTGGGGGAGTCCTCTCCTGGGACACCCGAAAGATGTTTTTC. Translated: CACDNTGTGGVLSWDTRKMFF. V is TRDV2 and J is TRDJ3, with 9 bases that match TRDD3. The J gene was missing in TCRdb and was found by matching the end of the DNA to germline. There are 21 residues in the CDR3. The germline V gene has CDR1 GEAIGNYY and CDR2 EKD.

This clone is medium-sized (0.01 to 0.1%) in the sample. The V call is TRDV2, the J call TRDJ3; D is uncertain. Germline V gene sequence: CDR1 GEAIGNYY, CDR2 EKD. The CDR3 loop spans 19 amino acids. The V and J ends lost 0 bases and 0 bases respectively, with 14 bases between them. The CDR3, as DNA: TGTGCCTGTGACACCGGAACGATTACTAGCTCCTGGGACACCCGACAGATGTTTTTC. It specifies CACDTGTITSSWDTRQMFF.

The CDR3 nucleotides are TGTGCCTGTGACACCTTGGGGGCTCCTAAAGATAAACTCATCTTT. Translated, it gives CACDTLGAPKDKLIF. The chain uses TRDV2 and TRDJ1; D perhaps matches TRDD3 (6 bases). The CDR3 is made up of 15 amino acids. Germline CDR1 GEAIGNYY, CDR2 EKD. V was pared by 0 bases and J by 5 bases, with 15 bases between.

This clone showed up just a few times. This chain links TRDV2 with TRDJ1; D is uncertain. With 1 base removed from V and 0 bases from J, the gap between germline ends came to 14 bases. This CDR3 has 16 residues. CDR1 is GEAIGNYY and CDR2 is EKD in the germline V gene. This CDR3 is CACDTLLRRYTDKLIF. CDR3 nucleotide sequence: TGTGCCTGTGACACTCTACTAAGGCGGTACACCGATAAACTCATCTTT.

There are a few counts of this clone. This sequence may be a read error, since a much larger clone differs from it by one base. The CDR3 spells CACDTLGDTAQLFF. The CDR3 DNA follows: TGTGCCTGTGACACACTGGGGGATACAGCACAACTCTTCTTT. This chain joins TRDV2 and TRDJ2; 10 nucleotides agree with TRDD3. Germline-derived CDR1 and CDR2 are GEAIGNYY and EKD. The CDR3 sequence is 14 residues long. J lost 5 bases, V lost 1 base, and 0 bases had no gene match.

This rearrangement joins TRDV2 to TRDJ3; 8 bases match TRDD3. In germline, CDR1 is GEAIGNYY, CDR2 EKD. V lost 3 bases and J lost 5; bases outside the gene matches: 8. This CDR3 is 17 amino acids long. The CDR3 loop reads CACDALLGEGDTRQMFF. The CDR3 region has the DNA TGTGCCTGTGACGCCCTCCTGGGGGAAGGGGACACCCGACAGATGTTTTTC.